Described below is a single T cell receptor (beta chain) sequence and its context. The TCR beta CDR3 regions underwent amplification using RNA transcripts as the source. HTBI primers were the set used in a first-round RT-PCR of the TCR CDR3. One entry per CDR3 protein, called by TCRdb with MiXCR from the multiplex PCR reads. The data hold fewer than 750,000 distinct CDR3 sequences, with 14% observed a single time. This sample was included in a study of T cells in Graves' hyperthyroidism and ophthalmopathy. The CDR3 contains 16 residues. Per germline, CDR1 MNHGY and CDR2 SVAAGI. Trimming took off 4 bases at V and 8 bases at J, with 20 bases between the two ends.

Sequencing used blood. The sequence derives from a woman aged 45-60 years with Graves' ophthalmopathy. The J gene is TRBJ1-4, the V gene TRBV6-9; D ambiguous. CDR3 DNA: TGTGCCAGCAGTTCCGTGGAGAGCCTTAGAACGGAAAAACTGTTTTTT. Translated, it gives CASSSVESLRTEKLFF.